This is a list of T cell receptor beta chains from one sample in a study of metastatic and nonmetastatic thyroid tumors. Through MiXCR, TCRdb re-clonotyped the PCR reads. The sample has 42,000 or so clones; 18% are singletons. Source material: tumor tissue. Receptor source: a female donor with papillary thyroid cancer or a benign thyroid nodule (not recorded which). Some clones in this sample may be carry-over from other donors' samples. The CDR3 runs from the conserved cysteine through the conserved F or W. D genes are given only for firm matches. Not all rows give a size; the values are once, few, many and, for expanded clones, a class.

len	v_gene	d_gene	abundance	j_gene	CDR3aa	CDR3nt
17	TRBV14	TRBD1	many	TRBJ1-4	CASSPRQGAAAAEKLFF	TGTGCCAGCAGCCCCCGACAGGGGGCGGCTGCGGCTGAAAAACTGTTTTTT
13	TRBV27	.	.	TRBJ2-7	CASIDSYSYEQYF	TGTGCCAGCATTGACAGTTACTCCTACGAGCAGTACTTC
14	TRBV5-6	TRBD1	.	TRBJ2-7	CASRRTGYPYEQYF	TGTGCCAGCAGAAGGACAGGGTACCCCTACGAGCAGTACTTC
15	TRBV9	TRBD2	many	TRBJ2-2	CASRAGLAGTGELFF	TGTGCCAGCAGAGCCGGACTAGCTGGCACCGGGGAGCTGTTTTTT
18	TRBV24-1	TRBD2	.	TRBJ2-2	CATSDRLAGYANTGELFF	TGTGCCACCAGTGATCGACTAGCGGGGTACGCGAACACCGGGGAGCTGTTTTTT
12	TRBV7-9	.	few	TRBJ2-1	CASSLFTEGQFF	TGTGCCAGCAGCTTATTTACCGAGGGGCAGTTCTTC
14	TRBV12-3/TRBV12-4	.	.	TRBJ1-2	CASSAVGDFYGYTF	TGTGCCAGCAGTGCCGTAGGGGATTTCTATGGCTACACCTTC
15	TRBV4-1	.	many	TRBJ1-3	CASSQGQASGNTIYF	TGCGCCAGCAGCCAAGGACAGGCTTCTGGAAACACCATATATTTT
13	TRBV20-1	.	.	TRBJ2-2	CSAIGSNTGELFF	TGCAGTGCTATCGGGAGTAACACCGGGGAGCTGTTTTTT
14	TRBV7-2	.	many	TRBJ1-2	CASSFNRASYGYTF	TGTGCCAGCAGCTTCAACAGGGCCTCCTATGGCTACACCTTC
13	TRBV25-1	.	large	TRBJ1-2	CASSLGTNYGYTF	TGTGCCAGCAGCCTGGGGACTAACTATGGCTACACCTTC
13	TRBV19	TRBD1	.	TRBJ2-5	CASKDRERETQYF	TGTGCCAGTAAGGACAGGGAGAGGGAGACCCAGTACTTC
15	TRBV7-8	TRBD1	many	TRBJ2-7	CASSFSGGLHYEQYF	TGTGCCAGCAGCTTCTCAGGGGGCCTTCACTACGAGCAGTACTTC
13	TRBV25-1	.	few	TRBJ2-7	CASIDTGSYEQYF	TGTGCCAGCATTGATACAGGCTCCTACGAGCAGTACTTC
12	TRBV4-1	TRBD1	few	TRBJ1-2	CASSPTGDGYTF	TGCGCCAGCAGCCCGACAGGGGATGGCTACACCTTC
13	TRBV7-3	TRBD1	.	TRBJ1-1	CASSLTGRTEAFF	TGTGCCAGCAGCTTGACAGGGCGGACTGAAGCTTTCTTT
15	TRBV6-1	.	many	TRBJ2-6	CASRIGGSGANVLTF	TGTGCCAGCAGGATAGGGGGCTCTGGGGCCAACGTCCTGACTTTC
12	TRBV30	.	once	TRBJ2-7	CAWSWLEYEQYF	TGTGCCTGGAGTTGGCTAGAATACGAGCAGTACTTC
16	TRBV7-9	TRBD1	many	TRBJ2-3	CASIAGTGLRADTQYF	TGTGCCAGCATCGCCGGGACAGGGTTACGAGCAGATACGCAGTATTTT
11	TRBV6-2/TRBV6-3	.	many	TRBJ2-1	CASSPFGEQFF	TGTGCCAGCAGCCCTTTTGGTGAGCAGTTCTTC
13	TRBV28	.	many	TRBJ1-2	CASSLGRNYGYTF	TGTGCCAGCAGTTTAGGTCGAAACTATGGCTACACCTTC
15	TRBV4-2	.	.	TRBJ2-1	CANSLSATIYNEQFF	TGTGCCAACAGCCTCTCGGCTACGATTTACAATGAGCAGTTCTTC
19	TRBV7-2	.	few	TRBJ2-7	CASSLAYVVRGSASYEQYF	TGTGCCAGCAGTTTAGCGTATGTTGTGAGGGGATCGGCGTCCTACGAGCAGTACTTC
15	TRBV4-1	.	few	TRBJ1-1	CASSQAEGLPTEAFF	TGCGCCAGCAGCCAAGCCGAGGGACTGCCCACTGAAGCTTTCTTT
14	TRBV7-6	TRBD2	many	TRBJ2-7	CASSAGGSSYEQYF	TGTGCCAGCAGCGCCGGGGGGAGCTCCTACGAGCAGTACTTC
12	TRBV11-3	.	.	TRBJ1-2	CASSSGSYGYTF	TGTGCCAGCAGCTCCGGGAGCTATGGCTACACCTTC
17	TRBV4-1	TRBD2	.	TRBJ2-1	CASSQDPTSGGGNEQFF	TGCGCCAGCAGCCAAGACCCTACTAGCGGAGGGGGGAATGAGCAGTTCTTC
14	TRBV20-1	TRBD2	many	TRBJ2-1	CSARVGTSLNEQFF	TGCAGTGCTAGAGTGGGGACTAGCCTCAATGAGCAGTTCTTC
14	TRBV4-3	TRBD1	many	TRBJ2-3	CASSPGGERDTQYF	TGCGCCAGCAGCCCAGGGGGAGAGAGGGATACGCAGTATTTT
17	TRBV18	.	.	TRBJ2-2	CASSLRNRVPNTGELFF	TGTGCCAGCTCACTCCGAAACAGGGTCCCTAACACCGGGGAGCTGTTTTTT
15	TRBV5-6	.	many	TRBJ1-2	CASSLEGKAYYGYTF	TGTGCCAGCAGCTTGGAGGGGAAGGCTTACTATGGCTACACCTTC
14	TRBV5-1	.	once	TRBJ2-7	CANSLGTSAHEQYF	TGCGCCAACAGCTTAGGGACATCCGCTCACGAGCAGTACTTC
11	TRBV20-1	.	many	TRBJ1-1	CSAWEDTEAFF	TGCAGTGCTTGGGAGGACACTGAAGCTTTCTTT
17	TRBV20-1	TRBD1	many	TRBJ2-3	CSARPSGRGGAGDTQYF	TGCAGTGCGAGGCCCTCGGGTAGAGGGGGCGCAGGGGATACGCAGTATTTT
13	TRBV7-3	.	many	TRBJ1-1	CASSPVPNTEAFF	TGTGCCAGCAGCCCGGTGCCGAACACTGAAGCTTTCTTT
15	TRBV12-3/TRBV12-4	TRBD1	many	TRBJ1-2	CASSAPGTVNYGYTF	TGTGCCAGCAGTGCACCCGGGACAGTTAACTATGGCTACACCTTC
13	TRBV28	.	many	TRBJ2-7	CASSLRGTYEQYF	TGTGCCAGCAGTCTACGGGGGACCTACGAGCAGTACTTC
16	TRBV4-3	TRBD2	.	TRBJ2-4	CASIPRPSGVIDIQYF	TGCGCTAGCATCCCCCGCCCTAGCGGGGTGATAGACATTCAGTACTTC
14	TRBV10-3	.	many	TRBJ2-5	CAIKGHGGPETQYF	TGTGCCATCAAGGGACATGGGGGCCCGGAGACCCAGTACTTC
14	TRBV11-3	.	.	TRBJ2-3	CASSLGGGTDTQYF	TGTGCCAGCAGCTTAGGAGGGGGCACAGATACGCAGTATTTT
16	TRBV10-3	.	many	TRBJ2-2	CAISERSSKVTGELFF	TGTGCCATCAGTGAGCGGAGCAGCAAGGTCACCGGGGAGCTGTTTTTT
13	TRBV6-5	.	.	TRBJ2-5	CASSFGFQETQYF	TGTGCCAGCAGTTTCGGATTTCAAGAGACCCAGTACTTC
16	TRBV25-1	TRBD2	.	TRBJ2-1	CASSLGTNGRTNEQFF	TGTGCCAGCAGCCTGGGGACTAACGGGAGGACAAATGAGCAGTTCTTC
18	TRBV24-1	.	many	TRBJ2-3	CATSDPLGSQGTTDTQYF	TGTGCCACCAGTGATCCCCTCGGGTCCCAAGGCACCACAGATACGCAGTATTTT
15	TRBV7-3	.	many	TRBJ1-1	CASSLNAAGHTEAFF	TGTGCCAGCAGCTTAAACGCAGCGGGGCACACTGAAGCTTTCTTT
13	TRBV28	.	.	TRBJ1-6	CASSPVSNSPLHF	TGTGCCAGCAGTCCGGTCTCAAATTCACCCCTCCACTTT
18	TRBV3-1	.	many	TRBJ1-2	CASSHGRSRREGSYGYTF	TGTGCCAGCAGCCATGGACGCAGCCGCAGGGAGGGTTCCTATGGCTACACCTTC
16	TRBV11-1	TRBD1	.	TRBJ1-2	CASSQTGTGGGYVYTF	TGTGCCAGCAGCCAAACAGGGACAGGGGGCGGCTATGTCTACACCTTC
14	TRBV28	.	many	TRBJ1-6	CASSFPQGGSPLHF	TGTGCCAGCAGTTTCCCCCAGGGAGGATCACCCCTCCACTTT
14	TRBV25-1	.	.	TRBJ2-2	CASSEVGDTGELFF	TGTGCCAGCAGTGAAGTAGGGGACACCGGGGAGCTGTTTTTT
15	TRBV27	.	few	TRBJ2-7	CASSLLSRTPYEQYF	TGTGCCAGCAGTTTACTTAGTCGGACTCCCTACGAGCAGTACTTC
13	TRBV3-1	.	few	TRBJ1-1	CASSQGRHTEAFF	TGTGCCAGCAGCCAAGGTCGGCACACTGAAGCTTTCTTT
13	TRBV28	TRBD1	many	TRBJ1-5	CAGGTGIHQPQHF	TGTGCCGGAGGGACAGGGATTCATCAGCCCCAGCATTTT
14	TRBV13	.	many	TRBJ2-1	CASSLGHPYNEQFF	TGTGCCAGCAGCTTAGGCCACCCCTACAATGAGCAGTTCTTC
16	TRBV28	TRBD1	many	TRBJ2-6	CASSFFDRAGANVLTF	TGTGCCAGCAGTTTTTTTGACAGGGCTGGGGCCAACGTCCTGACTTTC
15	TRBV11-1	.	.	TRBJ2-1	CASSRALGRWNERFF	TGTGCCAGCAGCCGCGCCTTAGGACGCTGGAATGAGCGGTTCTTC
23	TRBV19	TRBD1	.	TRBJ1-5	CASSIDREDTGVIWGYSNQPQHF	TGTGCCAGTAGTATAGATCGGGAGGATACAGGGGTTATTTGGGGATATAGCAATCAGCCCCAGCATTTT